This section outlines one T cell receptor beta chain sequence together with its context. As yet, its antigen is unknown. The CDR3 spans 16 residues. Deletions cut 6 bases from V and 8 bases from J, with 20 bases between. Germline CDR1 reads MRHNA; CDR2 reads SNTAGT. This sample is part of a study of Ad26.COV2.S vaccination and SARS-CoV-2 variants. Study-level points and caveats: Possibly, TCR breadth and depth analyses underestimated total T cell responses. The authors reported substantial breadth in spike-specific CD8+ and CD4+ T cell responses after vaccination. Measurement of non-spike TCR breadth gave similar results in vaccine and placebo recipients.

Assay: immunoSEQ multiplex PCR; the TCRdb copy retains only in-frame clones and omits some. Found here are 300,000 to 450,000 clones, 92% of them singletons; the top ten hold roughly 3.9%. Material: peripheral blood, obtained after recovery from COVID-19. The sequence was obtained from a human donor who had recovered from COVID-19. The V and J genes are TRBV6-4 and TRBJ1-6; D might be TRBD1 (5 bases). The CDR3 DNA follows: TGTGCCAGCAGGGCCGACAGCGGCCTCTTCGATTCACCCCTCCACTTT. This sequence encodes CASRADSGLFDSPLHF.